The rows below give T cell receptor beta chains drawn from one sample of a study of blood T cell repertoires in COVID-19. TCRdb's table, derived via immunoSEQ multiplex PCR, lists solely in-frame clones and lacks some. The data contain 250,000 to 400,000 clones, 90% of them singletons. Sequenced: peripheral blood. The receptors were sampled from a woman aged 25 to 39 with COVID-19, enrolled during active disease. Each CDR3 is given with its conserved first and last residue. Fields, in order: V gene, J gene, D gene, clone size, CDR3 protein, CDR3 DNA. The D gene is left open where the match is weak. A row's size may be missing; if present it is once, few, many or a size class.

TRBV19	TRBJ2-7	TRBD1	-	CASRRGTGSSYEQYF	TGTGCCAGTAGACGAGGGACAGGCAGCTCCTACGAGCAGTACTTC
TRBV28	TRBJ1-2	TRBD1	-	CASSLGTGGRGYTF	TGTGCCAGCAGCCTTGGGACAGGGGGGAGAGGCTACACCTTC
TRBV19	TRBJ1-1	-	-	CASSIAQGSTEAFF	TGTGCCAGTAGTATAGCCCAGGGGAGCACTGAAGCTTTCTTT
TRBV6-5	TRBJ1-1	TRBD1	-	CASSYSTGGLTEAFF	TGTGCCAGCAGTTACTCGACAGGGGGTCTCACTGAAGCTTTCTTT
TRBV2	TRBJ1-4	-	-	CASSLTGYEKLFF	TGTGCCAGCAGTCTCACAGGTTATGAAAAACTGTTTTTT
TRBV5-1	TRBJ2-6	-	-	CASSLGQVSGANVLTF	TGCGCCAGCAGCTTGGGCCAGGTCTCTGGGGCCAACGTCCTGACTTTC
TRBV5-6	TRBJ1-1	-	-	CASGHTATKNTEAFF	TGTGCCAGCGGACACACGGCGACAAAGAACACTGAAGCTTTCTTT
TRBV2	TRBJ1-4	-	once	CASSARMGGLNEKLFF	TGTGCCAGCAGCGCAAGGATGGGGGGGCTTAATGAAAAACTGTTTTTT
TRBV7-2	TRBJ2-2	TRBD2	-	CASSLASSGETGELFF	TGTGCCAGCAGCCTAGCCTCTAGCGGAGAAACCGGGGAGCTGTTTTTT
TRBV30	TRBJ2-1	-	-	CAWSPTHGNEQFF	TGTGCCTGGAGTCCCACTCATGGCAATGAGCAGTTCTTC
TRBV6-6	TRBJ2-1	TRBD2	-	CASRPLAGQYNEQFF	TGTGCCAGCAGACCACTAGCGGGACAATACAATGAGCAGTTCTTC
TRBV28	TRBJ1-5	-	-	CASSLSPGQSFNQPQHF	TGTGCCAGCAGTTTATCCCCCGGACAGTCCTTCAATCAGCCCCAGCATTTT
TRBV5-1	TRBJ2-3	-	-	CASFSGVPGVFTDTQYF	TGCGCCAGCTTCAGTGGGGTCCCAGGGGTATTCACAGATACGCAGTATTTT
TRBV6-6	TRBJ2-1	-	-	CASSYSVADEQFF	TGTGCCAGCAGTTACTCGGTCGCAGATGAGCAGTTCTTC
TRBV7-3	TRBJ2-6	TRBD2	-	CASSLTGLAGVSGANVLTF	TGTGCCAGCAGCTTAACGGGACTAGCGGGAGTTTCTGGGGCCAACGTCCTGACTTTC
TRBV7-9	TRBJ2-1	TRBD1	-	CASSPRGLFDEQFF	TGTGCCAGCAGCCCTAGGGGGCTTTTCGATGAGCAGTTCTTC
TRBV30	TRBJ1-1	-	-	CAWSAQVEAFF	TGTGCCTGGAGTGCACAGGTTGAAGCTTTCTTT
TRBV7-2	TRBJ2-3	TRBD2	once	CASSTVMAGGFTDTQYF	TGTGCCAGCAGCACAGTTATGGCGGGAGGGTTCACAGATACGCAGTATTTT
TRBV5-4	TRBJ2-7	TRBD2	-	CASSPVLAGAEQYF	TGTGCCAGCAGCCCTGTACTAGCGGGAGCCGAGCAGTACTTC
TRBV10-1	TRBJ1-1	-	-	CASKQGLNTEAFF	TGCGCCAGCAAGCAGGGTCTGAACACTGAAGCTTTCTTT
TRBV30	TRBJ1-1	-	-	CAWRLQGNTEAFF	TGTGCCTGGAGGCTCCAGGGAAACACTGAAGCTTTCTTT
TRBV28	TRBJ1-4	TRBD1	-	CASSGQGVFTNEKLFF	TGTGCCAGCAGCGGACAGGGGGTTTTTACTAATGAAAAACTGTTTTTT